This TCR beta chain was identified in a study of T cell responses to AZD1222 COVID-19 vaccine (dated by TCRdb to about 2021). Concerning the study at large: Because spike-specific TCR depth and breadth did not differ between the two schedules, AZD1222 recipients who got a second dose at roughly 4 weeks were pooled with those who got a second dose at roughly 12 weeks. A total of 233 trial participants underwent TCR sequencing, of whom 207 had received two doses of AZD1222 and 26 had received two doses of the MenACWY control vaccine. Trial participants were enrolled by age into subgroups of 18-55, 56-69 and 70-plus years, and around 140, 26 and 57 TCR-sequenced participants, respectively, were included in these subgroups. General conclusions and limits of the study: Participants were mostly white British and included more females than males, and it was suggested by the authors that clonal diversity may have been underestimated. The vaccine-associated CD4 TCRs covered the entire spike protein, and the dominant responses fell in regions 160-218 and 743-854. Because no day 14 peak-response samples were available, the repertoires could be characterized only after the peak T cell response. After two AZD1222 doses, spike-specific TCR breadth and depth were significantly higher than at day 0 and than in MenACWY recipients. In the small 56-69-year group, the increase in depth fell short of significance, most likely because of low power. Conclusions about previously exposed vaccinees were limited because only six or seven AZD1222 recipients were SARS-CoV-2 seropositive at baseline. Epitopes outside the regions mutated in the B.1.351 and B.1.1.7 variants were reportedly recognized by nearly half of the unique spike-specific TCRs.

Sample time point, as interpreted from the label and publication: baseline before first vaccination. Samples from vaccinated people were obtained from the UK trials COV001 and COV002, which included a single-blind randomized controlled phase 2/3 trial of AZD1222 (ChAdOx1 nCoV-19) in healthy adults. For TCRbeta chain sequencing, PBMC samples were collected from trial participants at day 0 and at day 28 after the second dose. The CDR3 regions of human TCRbeta chains were subjected to immunosequencing. The original pipeline was this. TCRs in the repertoires were matched against a reference library of SARS-CoV-2-specific TCRs that had been generated with the MIRA antigen-specificity platform. Breadth meant the fraction of unique TCRs that were SARS-CoV-2-associated, whereas depth meant the fraction of total T cells that were SARS-CoV-2-associated. Each spike-specific TCR was assigned to its reactive spike region and to a CD4 or CD8 class using the MIRA data. Log10-transformed breadth and depth values were compared by one-way ANOVA with Sidak's multiple comparisons tests. TCRdb stores this immuneACCESS table with in-frame sequences only. Part of the clones is absent; in the studies checked, under half of the shortfall reflects unresolved V genes, and no reason is known for the rest. V, J and clone size are taken as reported in that table, and D and trimming were inferred from the DNA itself. In all, the sample holds more than 75,000 clones, and roughly nine tenths of those were seen once. The ten largest clones represent 7.5% of the sample.

As to this clone: Its cognate antigen has yet to be identified. Nothing much larger sits one base from this clone, and base qualities are not available. Other nucleotide sequences from this sample produce the same CDR3.

Taken from the germline V gene, the CDR1 and CDR2 loops are SGHRS and YFSETQ. The CDR3 numbers 13 residues from cysteine through phenylalanine. Just CDR3 DNA is preserved here, 39 bases in frame from base 1. From V the trimming removes 0 bases and from J it removes 4 bases, while the gene matches leave 0 bases of the junction unaccounted for. This clonotype was obtained from an adult in good health. The sequence is built from TRBV5-1 and TRBJ2-7; 8 nucleotides in the junction match TRBD2. The specimen comprised peripheral blood, sampled on day 0 of AZD1222 vaccination. In nucleotide form, the sequence is TGCGCCAGCAGCTTGGGCGGGGGGTACGAGCAGTACTTC. Its coded protein is CASSLGGGYEQYF.